These T cell receptor beta chains were read from a single sample in a study of T-cell memory formation after mild COVID-19. TCRdb called the 5' RACE reads again in MiXCR, with one record for every CDR3 protein. The table lists about 430,000 distinct CDR3 sequences, under 20% of them singletons, with roughly 21% in the top ten. The specimen was PBMCs or a T cell subset sorted from them (not recorded which). The receptor source for this set is a man aged 18-30 years who had mild COVID-19 (a few samples of this study predate the infection). Cell type and time point are not known. CDR3s include the opening cysteine and the closing phenylalanine or tryptophan. The order of the fields is J gene, V gene, D gene, clone size, CDR3 length, CDR3 protein, CDR3 DNA. The D gene is left open where the match is weak. The listing skips clone size in some rows; elsewhere it reads once, few, many or a size class.

j_call: TRBJ1-1; v_call: TRBV27; d_call: TRBD1; clone_size: .; cdr3_length: 15; cdr3_aa: CASSLEPGQITEAFF; cdr3_nt: TGTGCCAGCAGTTTGGAGCCGGGACAGATCACTGAAGCTTTCTTT
j_call: TRBJ1-2; v_call: TRBV29-1; d_call: .; clone_size: .; cdr3_length: 14; cdr3_aa: CSVVKGLGNYGYTF; cdr3_nt: TGCAGCGTTGTTAAGGGGTTGGGAAACTATGGCTACACCTTC
j_call: TRBJ2-7; v_call: TRBV7-9; d_call: TRBD1; clone_size: few; cdr3_length: 19; cdr3_aa: CASSSRGTGQGSPAYEQYF; cdr3_nt: TGTGCCAGCAGCTCCCGGGGTACGGGACAGGGGAGCCCGGCCTACGAGCAGTACTTC
j_call: TRBJ1-2; v_call: TRBV7-8; d_call: .; clone_size: few; cdr3_length: 15; cdr3_aa: CASSVAVAVSDGYTF; cdr3_nt: TGTGCCAGCAGTGTAGCGGTGGCCGTCAGCGATGGCTACACCTTC
j_call: TRBJ1-3; v_call: TRBV20-1; d_call: .; clone_size: few; cdr3_length: 16; cdr3_aa: CSAIKSGRSSGNTIYF; cdr3_nt: TGCAGTGCCATCAAATCAGGACGGTCCTCTGGAAACACCATATATTTT
j_call: TRBJ1-1; v_call: TRBV24-1; d_call: .; clone_size: .; cdr3_length: 11; cdr3_aa: CATRVGGKAFF; cdr3_nt: TGTGCCACCAGGGTGGGTGGTAAAGCTTTCTTT
j_call: TRBJ2-7; v_call: TRBV5-6; d_call: .; clone_size: .; cdr3_length: 11; cdr3_aa: CASSREYEQYF; cdr3_nt: TGTGCCAGCAGCCGGGAGTACGAGCAGTACTTC
j_call: TRBJ2-3; v_call: TRBV4-1; d_call: TRBD2; clone_size: .; cdr3_length: 17; cdr3_aa: CASSRGTSGFPTDTQYF; cdr3_nt: TGCGCCAGCAGCCGAGGGACTAGCGGGTTCCCCACAGATACGCAGTATTTT
j_call: TRBJ1-1; v_call: TRBV4-2; d_call: .; clone_size: many; cdr3_length: 14; cdr3_aa: CASSPGGADTEAFF; cdr3_nt: TGTGCCAGCAGCCCCGGAGGAGCGGACACTGAAGCTTTCTTT
j_call: TRBJ2-3; v_call: TRBV7-8; d_call: TRBD1; clone_size: .; cdr3_length: 16; cdr3_aa: CASSSLTTGMVDTQYF; cdr3_nt: TGTGCCAGCAGCTCGTTGACGACAGGGATGGTGGATACGCAGTATTTT
j_call: TRBJ2-1; v_call: TRBV27; d_call: TRBD2; clone_size: .; cdr3_length: 15; cdr3_aa: CASSLGAGGRNEQFF; cdr3_nt: TGTGCCAGCAGTTTAGGAGCGGGGGGAAGGAATGAGCAGTTCTTC
j_call: TRBJ1-5; v_call: TRBV6-5; d_call: TRBD1; clone_size: .; cdr3_length: 15; cdr3_aa: CASSYPGQLNQPQHF; cdr3_nt: TGTGCCAGCAGTTACCCGGGACAGTTAAATCAGCCCCAGCATTTT
j_call: TRBJ2-3; v_call: TRBV12-5; d_call: TRBD2; clone_size: .; cdr3_length: 18; cdr3_aa: CASGEPGLAGVRADTQYF; cdr3_nt: TGTGCTAGTGGCGAACCGGGACTAGCGGGGGTAAGGGCAGATACGCAGTATTTT
j_call: TRBJ2-7; v_call: TRBV5-4; d_call: .; clone_size: few; cdr3_length: 14; cdr3_aa: CASSRDTMGYEQYF; cdr3_nt: TGTGCCAGCAGCCGGGACACCATGGGATACGAGCAGTACTTC
j_call: TRBJ1-1; v_call: TRBV6-5; d_call: .; clone_size: .; cdr3_length: 14; cdr3_aa: CASSYSSATNEAFF; cdr3_nt: TGTGCCAGCAGTTACTCGTCGGCCACTAATGAAGCTTTCTTT
j_call: TRBJ1-5; v_call: TRBV4-1; d_call: .; clone_size: .; cdr3_length: 16; cdr3_aa: CASSPRGAAEGQPQHF; cdr3_nt: TGCGCCAGCAGCCCCCGAGGGGCCGCGGAGGGTCAGCCCCAGCATTTT
j_call: TRBJ2-1; v_call: TRBV9; d_call: .; clone_size: few; cdr3_length: 15; cdr3_aa: CASSVASSSYNEQFF; cdr3_nt: TGTGCCAGCAGCGTAGCCAGCAGCTCCTACAATGAGCAGTTCTTC
j_call: TRBJ1-1; v_call: TRBV7-2; d_call: .; clone_size: .; cdr3_length: 14; cdr3_aa: CASSQTWTGTEAFF; cdr3_nt: TGTGCCAGCAGCCAGACATGGACGGGCACTGAAGCTTTCTTT
j_call: TRBJ2-1; v_call: TRBV5-1; d_call: .; clone_size: many; cdr3_length: 14; cdr3_aa: CASSSGLGHNEQFF; cdr3_nt: TGCGCCAGCAGCTCCGGACTGGGGCACAATGAGCAGTTCTTC
j_call: TRBJ1-5; v_call: TRBV30; d_call: .; clone_size: few; cdr3_length: 14; cdr3_aa: CAWSTGYSNQPQHF; cdr3_nt: TGTGCCTGGAGTACAGGCTATAGCAATCAGCCCCAGCATTTT
j_call: TRBJ1-6; v_call: TRBV7-6; d_call: .; clone_size: many; cdr3_length: 13; cdr3_aa: CASSLDPRSPLHF; cdr3_nt: TGTGCCAGCAGCTTAGACCCTCGGTCACCCCTCCACTTT
j_call: TRBJ1-5; v_call: TRBV4-1; d_call: .; clone_size: .; cdr3_length: 16; cdr3_aa: CASSHSGLQSNQPQHF; cdr3_nt: TGCGCCAGCAGCCATAGTGGCCTCCAGAGCAATCAGCCCCAGCATTTT
j_call: TRBJ2-7; v_call: TRBV7-9; d_call: .; clone_size: few; cdr3_length: 12; cdr3_aa: CASSLVSREQYF; cdr3_nt: TGTGCCAGCAGCTTAGTGTCGCGGGAGCAGTACTTC
j_call: TRBJ2-1; v_call: TRBV5-1; d_call: .; clone_size: many; cdr3_length: 16; cdr3_aa: CASSLMRLDSYNEQFF; cdr3_nt: TGCGCCAGCAGCTTGATGCGTCTAGACTCCTACAATGAGCAGTTCTTC
j_call: TRBJ1-2; v_call: TRBV27; d_call: .; clone_size: few; cdr3_length: 13; cdr3_aa: CASSFGPSYGYTF; cdr3_nt: TGTGCCAGCAGTTTCGGTCCCTCCTATGGCTACACCTTC
j_call: TRBJ1-2; v_call: TRBV27; d_call: .; clone_size: few; cdr3_length: 12; cdr3_aa: CASLDGNYGYTF; cdr3_nt: TGTGCCAGCTTGGACGGCAACTATGGCTACACCTTC
j_call: TRBJ1-2; v_call: TRBV7-2; d_call: .; clone_size: .; cdr3_length: 12; cdr3_aa: CASSPYGPGYTF; cdr3_nt: TGTGCCAGCAGCCCCTATGGGCCTGGCTACACCTTC
j_call: TRBJ2-3; v_call: TRBV3-1; d_call: .; clone_size: many; cdr3_length: 15; cdr3_aa: CASSQEWKDTDTQYF; cdr3_nt: TGTGCCAGCAGCCAAGAGTGGAAGGACACAGATACGCAGTATTTT